Below, one T cell receptor (beta chain) is given with its context. What it binds is not known. These data originate in a study of shared clonotypes between healthy human individuals. The overall study: Each donor's CD4 naive and CD4 memory cells filled three plates apiece, CD8 naive two, and CD8 memory one. Overall study results and limits: In this cohort, only blood was sampled, and tissue repertoires likely differ.

The CDR3 extends over 12 amino acids. V lost 6 bases and J lost 9, with 14 bases in between. Germline V gene lookup returns CDR1 SGHAT and CDR2 FQNNGV. Original processing methods: Filtering differed, since immunoSEQ gave only junction sequences and no quality scores. Here immunoSEQ multiplex PCR was the method, and the copy in TCRdb shows in-frame clones only, minus some. That table supplies the V and J calls and clone size; D and trimming were determined from the DNA. The sample contains about 680,000 clones, around three quarters of which appear only once. Material: memory CD4+ T cells sorted from blood. Subset described: CD45RA-negative fraction. This clonotype originated in a woman aged 25 to 39 in good health. This rearrangement joins TRBV11-2 to TRBJ1-1; D ambiguous. The DNA for the CDR3 is TGTGCCAGCAGACCCGTCGGCAGGAAAGCTTTCTTT. It specifies CASRPVGRKAFF.